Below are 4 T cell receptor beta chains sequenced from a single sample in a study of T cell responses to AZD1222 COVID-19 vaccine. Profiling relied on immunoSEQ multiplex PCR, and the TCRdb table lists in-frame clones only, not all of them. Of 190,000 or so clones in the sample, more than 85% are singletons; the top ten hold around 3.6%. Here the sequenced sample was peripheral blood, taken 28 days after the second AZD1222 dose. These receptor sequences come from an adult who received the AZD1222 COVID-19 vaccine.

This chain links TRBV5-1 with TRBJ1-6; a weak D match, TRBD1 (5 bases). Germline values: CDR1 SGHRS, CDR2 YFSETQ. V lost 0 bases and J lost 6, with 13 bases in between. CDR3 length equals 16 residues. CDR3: CASSLGSTGLNSPLHF. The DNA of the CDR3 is TGCGCCAGCAGCTTGGGGTCCACAGGCCTTAATTCACCCCTCCACTTT.

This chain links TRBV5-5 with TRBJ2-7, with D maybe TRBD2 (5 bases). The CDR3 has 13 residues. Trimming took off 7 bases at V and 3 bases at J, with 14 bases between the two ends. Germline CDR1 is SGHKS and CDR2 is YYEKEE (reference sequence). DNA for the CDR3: TGTGCCAGCCACCCACGGAGGAGCTACGAGCAGTACTTC. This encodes CASHPRRSYEQYF.

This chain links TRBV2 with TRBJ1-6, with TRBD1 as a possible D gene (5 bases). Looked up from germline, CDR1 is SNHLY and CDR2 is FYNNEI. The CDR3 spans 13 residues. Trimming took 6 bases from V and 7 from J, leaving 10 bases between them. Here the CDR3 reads CASSGTPNSPLHF. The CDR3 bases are TGTGCCAGCAGCGGGACGCCAAATTCACCCCTCCACTTT. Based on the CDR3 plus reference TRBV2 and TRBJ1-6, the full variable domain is EPEVTQTPSHQVTQMGQEVILRCVPISNHLYFYWYRQILGQKVEFLVSFYNNEISEKSEIFDDQFSVERPDGSNFTLKIRSTKLEDSAMYFCASSGTPNSPLHFGNGTRLTVT.

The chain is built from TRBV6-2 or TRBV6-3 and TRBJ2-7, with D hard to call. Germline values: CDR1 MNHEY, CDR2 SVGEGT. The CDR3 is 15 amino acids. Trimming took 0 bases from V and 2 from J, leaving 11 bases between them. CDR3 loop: CASSYSSRSPYEQYF. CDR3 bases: TGTGCCAGCAGTTACTCTTCCAGGAGCCCCTACGAGCAGTACTTC.